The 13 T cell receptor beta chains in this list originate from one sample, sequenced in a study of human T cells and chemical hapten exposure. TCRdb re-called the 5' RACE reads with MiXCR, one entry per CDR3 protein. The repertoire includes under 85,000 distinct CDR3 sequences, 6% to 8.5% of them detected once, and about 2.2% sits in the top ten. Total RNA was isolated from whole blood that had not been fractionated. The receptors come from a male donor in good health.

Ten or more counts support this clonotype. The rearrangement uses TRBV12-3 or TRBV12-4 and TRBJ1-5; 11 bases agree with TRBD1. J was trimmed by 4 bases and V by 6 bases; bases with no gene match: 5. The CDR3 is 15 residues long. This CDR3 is CASSGGDRGNQPQHF. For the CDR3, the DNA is TGTGCCAGCAGCGGGGGGGACAGGGGGAATCAGCCCCAGCATTTT.

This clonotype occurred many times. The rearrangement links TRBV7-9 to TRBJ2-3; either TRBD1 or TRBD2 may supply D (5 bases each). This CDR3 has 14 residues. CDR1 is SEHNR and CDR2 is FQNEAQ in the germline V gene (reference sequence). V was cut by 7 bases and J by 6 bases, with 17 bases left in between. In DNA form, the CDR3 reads TGTGCCAGCACCGGACGGACTGGGGCGGATACGCAGTATTTT. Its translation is CASTGRTGADTQYF.

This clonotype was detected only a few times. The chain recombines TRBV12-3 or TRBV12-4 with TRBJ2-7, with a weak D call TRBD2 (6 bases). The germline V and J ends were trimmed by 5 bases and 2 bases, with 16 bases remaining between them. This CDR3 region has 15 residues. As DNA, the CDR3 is TGTGCCAGCAGTCCTGATCGGACGGGAGCCTACGAGCAGTACTTC. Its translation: CASSPDRTGAYEQYF.

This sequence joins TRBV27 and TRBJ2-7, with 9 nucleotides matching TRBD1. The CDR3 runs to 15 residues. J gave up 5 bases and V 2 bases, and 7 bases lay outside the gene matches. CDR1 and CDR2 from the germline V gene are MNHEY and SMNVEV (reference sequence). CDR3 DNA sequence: TGTGCCAGCAGTTTACGCCGGGACAGGGTCCACGAGCAGTACTTC. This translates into CASSLRRDRVHEQYF.

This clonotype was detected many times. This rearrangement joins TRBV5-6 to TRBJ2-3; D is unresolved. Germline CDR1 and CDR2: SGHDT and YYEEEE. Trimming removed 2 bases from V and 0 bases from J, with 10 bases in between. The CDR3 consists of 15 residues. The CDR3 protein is CASSLWTDSTDTQYF. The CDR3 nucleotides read TGTGCCAGCAGCTTATGGACGGATAGCACAGATACGCAGTATTTT.

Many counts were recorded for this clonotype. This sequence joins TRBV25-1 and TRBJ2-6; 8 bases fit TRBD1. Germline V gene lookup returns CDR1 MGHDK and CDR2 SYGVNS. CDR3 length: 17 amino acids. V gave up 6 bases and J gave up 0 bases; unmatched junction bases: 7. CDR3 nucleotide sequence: TGTGCCAGCAGCGAAAGACAGGGGAACTCTGGGGCCAACGTCCTGACTTTC. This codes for CASSERQGNSGANVLTF.

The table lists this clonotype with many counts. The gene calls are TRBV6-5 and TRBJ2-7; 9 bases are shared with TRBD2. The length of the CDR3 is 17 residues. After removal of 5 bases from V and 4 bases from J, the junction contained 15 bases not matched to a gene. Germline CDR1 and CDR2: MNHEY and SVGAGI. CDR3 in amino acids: CASSPHIAGTSQYEQYF. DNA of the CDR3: TGTGCCAGCAGTCCCCATATTGCCGGGACTAGCCAGTACGAGCAGTACTTC.

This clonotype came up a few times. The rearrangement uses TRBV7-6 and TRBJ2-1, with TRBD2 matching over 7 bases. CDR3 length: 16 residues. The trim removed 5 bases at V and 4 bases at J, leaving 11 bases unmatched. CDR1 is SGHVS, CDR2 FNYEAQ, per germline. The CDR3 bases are TGTGCCAGCAGCCCAGCAGGACTAGGGAATTACAATGAGCAGTTCTTC. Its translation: CASSPAGLGNYNEQFF.

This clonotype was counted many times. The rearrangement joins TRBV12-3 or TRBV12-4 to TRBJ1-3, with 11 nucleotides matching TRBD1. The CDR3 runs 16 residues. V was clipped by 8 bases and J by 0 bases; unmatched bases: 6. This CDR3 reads CASGGQGAFSGNTIYF. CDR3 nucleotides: TGTGCCAGCGGTGGACAGGGGGCCTTCTCTGGAAACACCATATATTTT.

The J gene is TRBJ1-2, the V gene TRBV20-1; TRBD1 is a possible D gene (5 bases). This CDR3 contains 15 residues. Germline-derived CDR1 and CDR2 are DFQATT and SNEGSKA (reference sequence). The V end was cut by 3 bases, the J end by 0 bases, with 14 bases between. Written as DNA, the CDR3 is TGCAGTGCTAGGTACAGCAGGGATACTAACTATGGCTACACCTTC. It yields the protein CSARYSRDTNYGYTF.

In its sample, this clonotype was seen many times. The chain's CDR3 is CSAKGQVGNEQFF. In DNA, the CDR3 is TGCAGTGCTAAAGGACAGGTTGGCAATGAGCAGTTCTTC. J is TRBJ2-1 and V is TRBV20-1; TRBD1 matches at 7 bases. The trim removed 4 bases at V and 6 bases at J, leaving 6 bases unmatched. Germline CDR1 reads DFQATT; CDR2 reads SNEGSKA (reference sequence). The CDR3 runs to 13 residues.

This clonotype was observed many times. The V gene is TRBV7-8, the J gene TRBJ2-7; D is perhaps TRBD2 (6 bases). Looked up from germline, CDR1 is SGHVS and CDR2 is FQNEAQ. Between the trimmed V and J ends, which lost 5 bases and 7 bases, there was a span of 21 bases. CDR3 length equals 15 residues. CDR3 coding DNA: TGTGCCAGCAGCCCCGTGGTGGGAGGCCCAGGGGAGCAGTACTTC. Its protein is CASSPVVGGPGEQYF.

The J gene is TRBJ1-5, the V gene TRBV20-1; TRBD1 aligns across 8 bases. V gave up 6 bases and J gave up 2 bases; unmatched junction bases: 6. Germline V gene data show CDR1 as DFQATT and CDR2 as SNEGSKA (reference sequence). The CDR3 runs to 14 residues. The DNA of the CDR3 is TGCAGTGCCCAAGACAGGGGTGGCAATCAGCCCCAGCATTTT. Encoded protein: CSAQDRGGNQPQHF.